The next 4 T cell receptor beta chains were all read from a single sample in a study of OX40 agonist ivuxolimab in advanced cancers. TCRdb's copy holds only in-frame clones and misses some; the assay was immunoSEQ multiplex PCR. Among 65,000 to 85,000 clones, around 89% were seen once, and the ten largest hold approximately 9.1%. The material sequenced was CD4+ or CD8+ T cells sorted from blood, taken in a trial of the OX40 agonist ivuxolimab. The receptors were gathered from an adult with an advanced solid tumor such as melanoma, head and neck, liver or kidney cancer.

The V and J genes are TRBV18 and TRBJ2-1; D not certain. The germline V and J ends were trimmed by 3 bases and 2 bases, with 14 bases remaining between them. The germline V gene has CDR1 KGHSH and CDR2 LQKENI. The CDR3 spans 16 residues. Written as DNA, the CDR3 is TGTGCCAGCTCACCTATCGACTCCTCAACCTACAATGAGCAGTTCTTC. It specifies CASSPIDSSTYNEQFF.

This clone was picked up one time. J is TRBJ1-2 and V is TRBV27, with TRBD1 as a possible D gene (6 bases). The germline V gene encodes CDR1 MNHEY and CDR2 SMNVEV (reference sequence). Trimming took 3 bases from V and 3 from J, leaving 14 bases between them. The length of the CDR3 is 15 residues. The CDR3 region has the DNA TGTGCCAGCAGTTTTAAGCAGGGGCACGACTATGGCTACACCTTC. It translates to CASSFKQGHDYGYTF.

The chain employs TRBV7-9 and TRBJ2-2; TRBD1 or TRBD2 may be the D gene (5 bases each). The length of the CDR3 is 17 residues. Looked up from germline, CDR1 is SEHNR and CDR2 is FQNEAQ (reference sequence). V lost 1 base and J lost 1, with 13 bases in between. CDR3 bases: TGTGCCAGCAGCTTAGGAAGGGGTCGGGGGAACACCGGGGAGCTGTTTTTT. This gives the protein CASSLGRGRGNTGELFF. Based on the CDR3 plus reference TRBV7-9 and TRBJ2-2, the full variable domain is DTGVSQNPRHKITKRGQNVTFRCDPISEHNRLYWYRQTLGQGPEFLTYFQNEAQLEKSRLLSDRFSAERPKGSFSTLEIQRTEQGDSAMYLCASSLGRGRGNTGELFFGEGSRLTVL.

The chain carries TRBV5-1 and TRBJ2-5; D uncertain. The CDR3 totals 15 residues. The V and J ends lost 0 bases and 0 bases respectively, with 9 bases between them. Germline V lookup: CDR1 SGHRS, CDR2 YFSETQ. CDR3 sequence (DNA): TGCGCCAGCAGCTTGGCATCTGCTAACCAAGAGACCCAGTACTTC. Translated, it gives CASSLASANQETQYF.